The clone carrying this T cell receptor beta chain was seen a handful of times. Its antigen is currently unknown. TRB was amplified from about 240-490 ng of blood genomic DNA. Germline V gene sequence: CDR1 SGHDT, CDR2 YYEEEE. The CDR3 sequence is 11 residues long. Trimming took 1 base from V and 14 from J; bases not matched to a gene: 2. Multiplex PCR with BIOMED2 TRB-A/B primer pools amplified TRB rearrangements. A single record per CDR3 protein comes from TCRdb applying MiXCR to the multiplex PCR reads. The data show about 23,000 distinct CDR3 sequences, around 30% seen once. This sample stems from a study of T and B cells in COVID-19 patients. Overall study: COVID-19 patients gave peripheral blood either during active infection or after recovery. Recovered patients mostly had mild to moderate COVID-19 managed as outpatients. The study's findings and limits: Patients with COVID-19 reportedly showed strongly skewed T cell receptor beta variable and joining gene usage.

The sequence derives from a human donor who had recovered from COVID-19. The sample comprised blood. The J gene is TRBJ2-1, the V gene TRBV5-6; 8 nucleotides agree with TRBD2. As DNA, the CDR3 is TGTGCCAGCAGCTTGTACGGGAGGGAGTTCTTC. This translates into CASSLYGREFF.